The TCR beta chain under discussion was sequenced for a study of blood T cell repertoires in COVID-19 (dated by TCRdb to between 2020 and 2021). Context from the whole study: Samples from collaborators originated in the United States, Italy and Spain and spanned both the acute and convalescent phases of COVID-19. The material from the prospective study consisted of cDNA or gDNA derived from T cells, B-cell-depleted T cells, or PBMCs. Deeply sampled blood TCRbeta repertoires from subjects exposed to, actively infected with, or recovered from COVID-19 were included in the dataset. The repertoires were made available in a free public database intended to serve as a resource for research on the immune response to SARS-CoV-2. The samples were drawn from two sources: the first 160 participants of the ongoing ImmuneRACE study, and 1,000 to 1,500 subjects contributed by 6 global collaborators. The sample metadata nearly always contained a de-identified subject ID, COVID-19 status, age in years and sex. Where available, HLA class I and class II types were obtained from metadata supplied by the sample provider rather than from assay-based typing. General study outcomes and caveats: Clinical and demographic metadata were provided uncurated, with the amount varying by source and participant.

The cysteine opens and the phenylalanine closes a CDR3 of 13 amino acids. The retained sequence is limited to the CDR3, 39 bases, with the frame set at the first base. From the germline V gene, CDR1 is SGHTA and CDR2 is FQGTGA. Trimming at the junction amounts to 5 bases on V and 3 bases on J, and the germline ends lie 10 bases apart. With regard to this clone: The specificity of this receptor is unknown. Base qualities are not at hand, and no much larger clone is one base apart. The identical CDR3 is also encoded by other nucleotide sequences in the sample.

The immunoSEQ Assay, a bias-controlled multiplex PCR, was used to amplify TCRbeta CDR3 regions from genomic DNA. On the authors' methods: Nucleated cell counts per sample were estimated from amplification of reference gene primers within the assay. To quantify the absolute abundance of each unique TCRbeta CDR3 rearrangement, sequence reads were collapsed and filtered. Productive Simpson clonality was computed per sample as the square root of Simpson's diversity index over productive rearrangements. As stored in TCRdb, this immuneACCESS dataset retains in-frame rearrangements with V and J assigned. A fraction of the clones does not appear; measured against another copy, unresolved V genes explain less than half of the discrepancy, and the remainder lacks a known reason. The V and J calls and clone size come from that table; D and trimming were worked out from the DNA. The table for this sample lists 400,000 or so clones; 89% of them were counted only once. The ten largest clonotypes hold roughly 1.5% of the sample.

In Seattle, one collaborating source enrolled patients while the infection was active and tracked those patients longitudinally over the course of disease. Each collaborating institution followed its own protocols to collect whole blood in K2EDTA tubes. For TCRbeta analysis, collaborators shipped samples as frozen whole blood, isolated PBMCs, or DNA extracted from either of those sample types. The sample taken for sequencing was peripheral blood. The source is a woman aged 40 to 50 with COVID-19, enrolled during active disease. The chain is made from TRBV7-3 and TRBJ1-2; 5 matching bases give a weak D call of TRBD1. The CDR3 in this case is CASSPDRDYGYTF. The base sequence is TGTGCCAGCAGCCCCGACAGAGACTATGGCTACACCTTC.